A single sample is the source of the 23 T cell receptor beta chains below, sequenced in a study of blood T cell repertoires in COVID-19. TCRdb's copy holds only in-frame clones and misses some; the assay was immunoSEQ multiplex PCR. The sample carries some 250,000 clones, about 90% recorded once. Sequencing was carried out using peripheral blood. These receptors were obtained from a woman aged 25 to 45 who had recovered from COVID-19.

The CDR3 coding sequence is TGTGCCAGCAGGAGGGACAGAGGATATGGCTACACCTTC. Residues: CASRRDRGYGYTF. The V gene is TRBV25-1, the J gene TRBJ1-2; TRBD1 matches 7 bases. Trimming at V came to 6 bases and at J to 5 bases, leaving 6 bases not matched to a gene. Germline V gene sequence: CDR1 MGHDK, CDR2 SYGVNS. CDR3 length: 13 amino acids.

The V and J genes are TRBV5-1 and TRBJ2-7; TRBD1 matches 7 bases. Germline CDR1 reads SGHRS; CDR2 reads YFSETQ. Trimming cost V 0 bases and J 3 bases; bases outside gene matches: 3. This CDR3 comprises 14 residues. The CDR3 DNA reads TGCGCCAGCAGCTTGGGAGGGACAGACTACGAGCAGTACTTC. Residues: CASSLGGTDYEQYF.

The chain carries TRBV5-1 and TRBJ2-2; 9 bases map to TRBD1. Losses at the gene ends were 0 bases for V and 7 bases for J; bases not matched to a gene: 4. Germline V gene sequence: CDR1 SGHRS, CDR2 YFSETQ. The CDR3 is 15 amino acids. The CDR3: CASSLADRGVGELFF. DNA for the CDR3: TGCGCCAGCAGCTTGGCGGACAGGGGAGTCGGGGAGCTGTTTTTT. Based on the CDR3 plus reference TRBV5-1 and TRBJ2-2, the full variable domain is KAGVTQTPRYLIKTRGQQVTLSCSPISGHRSVSWYQQTPGQGLQFLFEYFSETQRNKGNFPGRFSGRQFSNSRSEMNVSTLELGDSALYLCASSLADRGVGELFFGEGSRLTVL.

This clone occurred once. The chain carries TRBV10-1 and TRBJ2-7; the D is unclear. V gave up 4 bases and J gave up 7 bases, with 8 bases separating them. There are 11 residues in the CDR3. Germline CDR1 WNHNN, CDR2 SYGVQD (reference sequence). The CDR3 nucleotides read TGCGCCAGCAGTGGCGGCTATGAGCAGTACTTC. This gives the protein CASSGGYEQYF.

This rearrangement joins TRBV5-6 to TRBJ1-1; no clear D. This CDR3 has 14 amino acids. Germline CDR1 is SGHDT and CDR2 is YYEEEE. Trimming took 2 bases from V and 1 from J, leaving 9 bases between them. CDR3 bases: TGTGCCAGCAGCTTTATCGGGTCGAACACTGAAGCTTTCTTT. Translated, it gives CASSFIGSNTEAFF. Complete variable domain (other parts from reference TRBV5-6 and TRBJ1-1): DAGVTQSPTHLIKTRGQQVTLRCSPKSGHDTVSWYQQALGQGPQFIFQYYEEEERQRGNFPDRFSGHQFPNYSSELNVNALLLGDSALYLCASSFIGSNTEAFFGQGTRLTVV.

This chain joins TRBV2 and TRBJ1-1; TRBD1 is a possible D gene (5 bases). This CDR3 has 13 residues. Germline V gene sequence: CDR1 SNHLY, CDR2 FYNNEI. Trimming removed 6 bases from V and 1 base from J, with 9 bases in between. CDR3 nucleotide sequence: TGTGCCAGCAGAGTCGACAGGAACACTGAAGCTTTCTTT. Translated: CASRVDRNTEAFF.

The J gene is TRBJ2-7, the V gene TRBV9, with 8 bases that match TRBD2. CDR1 is SGDLS and CDR2 is YYNGEE in the germline V gene. The CDR3 spans 15 residues. The junction had 5 bases not matched to a gene; V was cut back by 3 bases and J by 0 bases. CDR3 DNA: TGTGCCAGCAGCGCAGCGGGGGCTAGCTCCTACGAGCAGTACTTC. Protein sequence: CASSAAGASSYEQYF.

The chain employs TRBV7-2 and TRBJ2-5, with TRBD2 matching over 8 bases. V shed 5 bases and J 5 bases; nucleotides not matched to a gene: 7. CDR3 length: 14 amino acids. The germline gives CDR1 SGHTA, CDR2 FQGNSA. CDR3 residues: CASSLLGGAETQYF. CDR3 coding DNA: TGTGCCAGCAGCCTACTCGGGGGGGCGGAGACCCAGTACTTC.

The chain combines TRBV7-3 with TRBJ2-1; 11 bases align to TRBD2. J was trimmed by 6 bases and V by 3 bases; bases with no gene match: 1. The CDR3 totals 14 residues. Germline V gene data show CDR1 as SGHTA and CDR2 as FQGTGA. CDR3: CASSFSGGANEQFF. The CDR3 coding sequence is TGTGCCAGCAGCTTTAGCGGGGGGGCCAATGAGCAGTTCTTC. Full variable domain (missing parts from reference TRBV7-3 and TRBJ2-1): GAGVSQTPSNKVTEKGKYVELRCDPISGHTALYWYRQSLGQGPEFLIYFQGTGAADDSGLPNDRFFAVRPEGSVSTLKIQRTERGDSAVYLCASSFSGGANEQFFGPGTRLTVL.

This clone is medium-sized within its sample. The chain has TRBV12-5 and TRBJ2-1, with TRBD2 identical over 12 bases. The CDR3 is 14 residues long. Germline values: CDR1 LGHNT, CDR2 FRNRAP. Unmatched junction bases numbered 5, after V lost 6 bases and J lost 8 bases. Written as DNA, the CDR3 is TGTGCTAGTGGGGCTAGCGGGGGGGCCGATGAGCAGTTCTTC. Encoded protein: CASGASGGADEQFF.

The chain combines TRBV6-2 or TRBV6-3 with TRBJ1-5; D is perhaps TRBD1 (5 bases). Germline V gene sequence: CDR1 MNHEY, CDR2 SVGEGT. Trimming shortened V by 5 bases and J by 3 bases, and 8 bases separated the two germline ends. CDR3 length equals 13 residues. DNA of the CDR3: TGTGCCAGCAGTCCAGGGCCCAATCAGCCCCAGCATTTT. Translation: CASSPGPNQPQHF.

In regard to this clone: Different DNA sequences within this sample yield the same CDR3. The V and J genes are TRBV10-3 and TRBJ2-7; D unclear. The germline V gene encodes CDR1 ENHRY and CDR2 SYGVKD. This CDR3 has 14 amino acids. Trimming took off 0 bases at V and 3 bases at J, with 9 bases between the two ends. The CDR3 sequence is CAISESGQDYEQYF. CDR3 DNA sequence: TGTGCCATCAGTGAGTCTGGGCAGGACTACGAGCAGTACTTC.

The genes are TRBV27 and TRBJ2-1; TRBD2 agrees at 12 bases. The junction had 11 bases not matched to a gene; V was cut back by 5 bases and J by 15 bases. Looked up from germline, CDR1 is MNHEY and CDR2 is SMNVEV (reference sequence). The CDR3 contains 14 residues. CDR3 sequence: CASSGVASGGARFF. As DNA, the CDR3 is TGTGCCAGCAGTGGCGTGGCTAGCGGGGGGGCCAGGTTCTTC.

The sample holds one count of this clone. The chain has TRBV4-1 and TRBJ1-1, with D hard to call. This CDR3 is 15 amino acids long. With 1 base removed from V and 0 bases from J, the gap between germline ends came to 9 bases. Germline V lookup: CDR1 MGHRA, CDR2 YSYEKL. The CDR3 spells CASSQVSGMNTEAFF. The CDR3 DNA is TGCGCCAGCAGCCAAGTCAGCGGGATGAACACTGAAGCTTTCTTT.

This chain connects TRBV19 to TRBJ1-4, with D possibly TRBD1 on 5 matching bases. Trimming left V 5 bases short and J 2 bases short, with 12 bases between. The CDR3 runs to 15 residues. Looked up from germline, CDR1 is LNHDA and CDR2 is SQIVND (reference sequence). CDR3 amino acids: CASSVYQGTNEKLFF. CDR3 coding DNA: TGTGCCAGTAGTGTCTACCAGGGCACTAATGAAAAACTGTTTTTT.

The rearrangement links TRBV18 to TRBJ2-1; 7 positions agree with TRBD1. V was pared by 1 base and J by 15 bases, with 15 bases of the junction left unmatched. The CDR3 totals 15 residues. Germline V CDR1 and CDR2: KGHSH, LQKENI. The CDR3 DNA follows: TGTGCCAGCTCACCACAAAAGGGGGCAAAAAAAAGCTCGTTCTTC. It translates to CASSPQKGAKKSSFF.

This chain links TRBV7-9 with TRBJ1-2; D is undetermined. Germline values: CDR1 SEHNR, CDR2 FQNEAQ (reference sequence). This CDR3 is built from 12 residues. V lost 4 bases, J lost 1 base, and 4 bases lay in between. The CDR3 reads CASSSINYGYTF. The CDR3 coding sequence is TGTGCCAGCAGCTCTATTAACTATGGCTACACCTTC.

The rearrangement links TRBV7-7 to TRBJ2-7; the match to TRBD1 covers 7 bases. Looked up from germline, CDR1 is SSHAT and CDR2 is FNYEAQ (reference sequence). V shed 0 bases, J shed 4 bases, and the junction held 6 bases outside the gene matches. The CDR3 loop spans 15 amino acids. The CDR3 is CASSLAPGQSYEQYF. The CDR3, as DNA: TGTGCCAGCAGCTTAGCGCCGGGACAGTCGTACGAGCAGTACTTC.

This chain uses TRBV10-3 with TRBJ2-7, with TRBD1 as a possible D gene (6 bases). V lost 2 bases to trimming and J lost 7 bases, with 15 bases between them. Germline V gives CDR1 ENHRY, CDR2 SYGVKD. This CDR3 region has 14 residues. The CDR3 DNA reads TGTGCCATCAGTGAGCGGGACACTTTACGGGAGCAGTACTTC. Amino acid sequence: CAISERDTLREQYF.

V and J are TRBV27 and TRBJ2-7, with 7 bases identical to TRBD1. The CDR3 consists of 14 residues. Trimming removed 3 bases from V and 3 bases from J; junction bases left unmatched: 5. The germline CDR1 and CDR2 sequences are MNHEY and SMNVEV (reference sequence). Written as DNA, the CDR3 is TGTGCCAGCAGTTTTCAGGGGGATATCTACGAGCAGTACTTC. Residues: CASSFQGDIYEQYF.

The V and J genes are TRBV7-9 and TRBJ2-5; a possible D gene is TRBD1 (5 bases). Trimming took off 2 bases at V and 5 bases at J, with 15 bases between the two ends. In germline, CDR1 is SEHNR, CDR2 FQNEAQ (reference sequence). There are 15 residues in the CDR3. The DNA of the CDR3 is TGTGCCAGCAGCTTACTCCAGGGTTTAGGGGAGACCCAGTACTTC. Protein sequence: CASSLLQGLGETQYF.

The rearrangement uses TRBV30 and TRBJ2-5; a possible D gene is TRBD1 (6 bases). Germline V gene data show CDR1 as GTSNPN and CDR2 as SVGIG (reference sequence). This CDR3 is 13 amino acids long. The germline V and J ends were trimmed by 4 bases and 5 bases, with 14 bases remaining between them. The CDR3 nucleotides are TGTGCCTGGAATGAGGCAGGGGTGGAGACCCAGTACTTC. This translates into CAWNEAGVETQYF.

The rearrangement links TRBV20-1 to TRBJ2-1, with 8 bases lining up with TRBD2. CDR1 is DFQATT and CDR2 is SNEGSKA in the germline V gene (reference sequence). J gave up 8 bases and V 6 bases, and 3 bases lay outside the gene matches. The CDR3 spans 11 residues. CDR3 sequence reads: CSAERGHEQFF. The CDR3 DNA reads as TGCAGTGCAGAGCGGGGGCATGAGCAGTTCTTC.